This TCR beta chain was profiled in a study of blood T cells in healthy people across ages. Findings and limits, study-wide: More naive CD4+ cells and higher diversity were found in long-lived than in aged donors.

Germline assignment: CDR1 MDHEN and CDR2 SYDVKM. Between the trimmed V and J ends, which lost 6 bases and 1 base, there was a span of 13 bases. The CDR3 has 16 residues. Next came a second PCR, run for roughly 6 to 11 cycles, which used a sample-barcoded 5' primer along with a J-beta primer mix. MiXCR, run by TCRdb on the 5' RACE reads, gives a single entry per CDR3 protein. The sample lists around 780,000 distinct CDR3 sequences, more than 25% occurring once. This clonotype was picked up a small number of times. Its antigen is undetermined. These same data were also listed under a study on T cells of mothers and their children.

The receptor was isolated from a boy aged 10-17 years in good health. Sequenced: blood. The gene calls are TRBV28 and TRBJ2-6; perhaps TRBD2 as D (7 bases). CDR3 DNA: TGTGCCAGCAGATCGGGGGGCGCTTCTGGGGCCAACGTCCTGACTTTC. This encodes CASRSGGASGANVLTF.